A selection of T cell receptor beta chains follows, all from one sample in a study of cytomegalovirus exposure and HLA in healthy donors. This table comes from immunoSEQ multiplex PCR, and its TCRdb copy is limited to in-frame clones, with some not included. The top ten clones hold 4.2% of a sample with 90,000 to 120,000 clones, 77% of them seen once. The sample was PBMCs. Source of these receptors: a male donor in good health and CMV-seronegative. Each CDR3 is given with its conserved first and last residue. A D gene is named only where the DNA matches it firmly. Clone size is given for some rows only: seen once, a few or many times, or a class if the clone is expanded.

d_call	v_call	clone_size	j_call	cdr3_aa	cdr3_nt
.	TRBV7-8	.	TRBJ1-1	CASSLGGDTEAFF	TGTGCCAGCAGCTTAGGCGGGGACACTGAAGCTTTCTTT
.	TRBV6-5	.	TRBJ2-7	CASNPEGGRVSEQYF	TGTGCCAGCAATCCCGAGGGGGGGAGAGTGAGCGAGCAGTACTTC
.	TRBV27	few	TRBJ2-1	CASKTVLYNEQFF	TGTGCCAGCAAGACAGTACTCTACAATGAGCAGTTCTTC
.	TRBV28	.	TRBJ1-1	CARPERLNTEAFF	TGTGCCAGACCCGAACGGTTGAACACTGAAGCTTTCTTT
.	TRBV4-1	few	TRBJ1-1	CASSQGGISTEAFF	TGCGCCAGCAGCCAGGGAGGGATTTCAACTGAAGCTTTCTTT
TRBD1	TRBV5-4	.	TRBJ2-7	CASSSGTGYEQYF	TGTGCCAGCAGTTCCGGGACAGGATACGAGCAGTACTTC
TRBD1	TRBV30	.	TRBJ2-5	CAWSRGQAAGEETQYF	TGTGCCTGGAGTCGAGGACAGGCAGCTGGGGAAGAGACCCAGTACTTC
.	TRBV7-8	.	TRBJ2-5	CASSLADFQETQYF	TGTGCCAGCAGCTTAGCGGACTTCCAAGAGACCCAGTACTTC
.	TRBV27	.	TRBJ2-7	CASSSRGITHEQYF	TGTGCCAGCAGTTCCCGGGGTATCACCCACGAGCAGTACTTC
.	TRBV7-9	.	TRBJ2-7	CASSLGSGEQYF	TGTGCCAGCAGCTTAGGTTCAGGTGAGCAGTACTTC
.	TRBV6-4	.	TRBJ2-1	CASSSGTSNSEQFF	TGTGCCAGCAGTTCCGGGACATCAAACAGTGAGCAGTTCTTC
.	TRBV5-1	.	TRBJ1-1	CASSPDGGASTEAFF	TGCGCCAGCAGCCCTGATGGGGGCGCAAGCACTGAAGCTTTCTTT
.	TRBV28	.	TRBJ2-7	CASSFRTGIREQYF	TGTGCCAGCAGTTTCCGAACAGGGATCAGGGAGCAGTACTTC
.	TRBV11-3	.	TRBJ2-2	CASSLGGDTGELFF	TGTGCCAGCAGCTTAGGGGGCGATACCGGGGAGCTGTTTTTT
.	TRBV5-1	.	TRBJ2-7	CASSLEAGVVSEQYF	TGCGCCAGCAGCTTGGAGGCAGGGGTGGTCTCCGAGCAGTACTTC
.	TRBV5-4	.	TRBJ2-7	CASSLGLGRYEQYF	TGTGCCAGCAGCTTAGGTTTGGGGCGCTACGAGCAGTACTTC
.	TRBV29-1	.	TRBJ1-2	CSVDRGQDGYTF	TGCAGCGTTGACAGAGGGCAGGATGGCTACACCTTC
TRBD2	TRBV7-9	few	TRBJ2-7	CASSLGGTSGTYEQYF	TGTGCCAGCAGCTTAGGAGGGACTAGCGGAACCTACGAGCAGTACTTC
TRBD2	TRBV4-1	.	TRBJ2-7	CASSQSSGVRFYEQYF	TGCGCCAGCAGCCAATCCAGCGGGGTCCGGTTCTACGAGCAGTACTTC
.	TRBV5-1	once	TRBJ1-1	CASSYGGKAANTEAFF	TGCGCCAGCAGCTACGGGGGGAAGGCGGCGAACACTGAAGCTTTCTTT
.	TRBV6-5	once	TRBJ1-1	CASSHGQTLDPEAFF	TGTGCCAGCAGCCACGGACAAACCCTCGACCCTGAAGCTTTCTTT
TRBD2	TRBV5-1	.	TRBJ2-5	CASSFSLAGLQETQYF	TGCGCCAGCAGCTTTTCTCTAGCGGGCCTCCAAGAGACCCAGTACTTC
.	TRBV23-1	.	TRBJ1-4	CASRGPDREKLFF	TGCGCCAGCAGGGGCCCCGACCGGGAAAAACTGTTTTTT
TRBD1	TRBV14	.	TRBJ2-6	CASSLLSDRGRGANVLTF	TGTGCCAGCAGCCTCCTATCGGACAGGGGTCGTGGGGCCAACGTCCTGACTTTC
.	TRBV6-6	once	TRBJ1-1	CASSYRQGIEAFF	TGTGCCAGCAGTTACAGGCAGGGTATTGAAGCTTTCTTT
.	TRBV18	.	TRBJ2-3	CASSPVQEGTDTQYF	TGTGCCAGCTCACCAGTGCAGGAAGGCACAGATACGCAGTATTTT
.	TRBV5-1	.	TRBJ1-1	CASRTQPNTEAFF	TGCGCCAGCAGAACACAGCCTAACACTGAAGCTTTCTTT
TRBD2	TRBV10-2	.	TRBJ2-5	CASSESGRDQETQYF	TGCGCCAGCAGTGAGTCCGGGAGGGACCAAGAGACCCAGTACTTC
.	TRBV27	.	TRBJ1-1	CASSLVRNTEAFF	TGTGCCAGCAGTTTAGTGAGGAACACTGAAGCTTTCTTT
TRBD1	TRBV27	.	TRBJ2-6	CASSFRVPGTGKSGANVLTF	TGTGCCAGCAGTTTTCGCGTCCCCGGGACAGGGAAGTCTGGGGCCAACGTCCTGACTTTC
TRBD2	TRBV19	.	TRBJ2-7	CASSRLAGMGEQYF	TGTGCCAGTAGTCGTCTAGCGGGGATGGGGGAGCAGTACTTC
.	TRBV11-2	.	TRBJ2-1	CASSFTGSGEQFF	TGTGCCAGCAGCTTCACAGGGTCGGGTGAGCAGTTCTTC
TRBD1	TRBV9	.	TRBJ2-5	CASSRGQGVEETQYF	TGTGCCAGCAGCCGGGGACAGGGGGTGGAAGAGACCCAGTACTTC
.	TRBV27	.	TRBJ1-1	CASSLSGGQINTEAFF	TGTGCCAGCAGTTTAAGCGGCGGTCAGATCAACACTGAAGCTTTCTTT
TRBD1	TRBV19	few	TRBJ1-1	CASSIVRGPAFF	TGTGCCAGTAGTATAGTAAGGGGGCCAGCTTTCTTT
TRBD2	TRBV9	.	TRBJ2-3	CASSVAGGSSTDTQYF	TGTGCCAGCAGCGTAGCTGGCGGGAGTAGCACAGATACGCAGTATTTT